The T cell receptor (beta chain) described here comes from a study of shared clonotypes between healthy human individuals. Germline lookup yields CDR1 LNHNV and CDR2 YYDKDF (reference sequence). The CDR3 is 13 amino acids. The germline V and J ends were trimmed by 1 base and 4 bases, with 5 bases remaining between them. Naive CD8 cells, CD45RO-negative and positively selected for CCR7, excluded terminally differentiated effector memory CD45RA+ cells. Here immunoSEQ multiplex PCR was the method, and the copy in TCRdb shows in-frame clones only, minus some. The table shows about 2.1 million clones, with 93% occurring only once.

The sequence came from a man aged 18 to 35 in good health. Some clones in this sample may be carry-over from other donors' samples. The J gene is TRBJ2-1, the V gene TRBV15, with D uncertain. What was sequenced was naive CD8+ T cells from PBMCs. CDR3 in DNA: TGTGCCACCAGCAGAGGTCGTTACAATGAGCAGTTCTTC. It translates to CATSRGRYNEQFF.